This is a list of T cell receptor beta chains from one sample in a study of blood T cell repertoires in COVID-19. Clones were read by immunoSEQ multiplex PCR, and TCRdb kept only the in-frame ones, dropping some. This sample yields roughly 50,000 clones, of which 90% are seen a single time; just under 8.5% belongs to the top ten. Sequencing was done on a sample of peripheral blood. These receptors all stem from a woman aged 40 to 50 with active COVID-19. Each CDR3 is given with its conserved first and last residue. A D gene is named only where the DNA matches it firmly. Not every row has a clone size; where given, it reads once, few, many or a size class.

>TRBD1|TRBV6-2/TRBV6-3|.|TRBJ1-6
CASSSGQGYNSPLHF
TGTGCCAGCAGCTCGGGACAGGGATATAATTCACCCCTCCACTTT
>TRBD2|TRBV3-1/TRBV3-2|once|TRBJ2-5
CASSQVGGETQYF
TGTGCCAGCAGCCAAGTCGGGGGGGAGACCCAGTACTTC
>.|TRBV18|.|TRBJ2-7
CASSPDSRFNEQYF
TGTGCCAGCTCACCGGACAGCCGGTTCAACGAGCAGTACTTC
>.|TRBV2|.|TRBJ2-1
CASSEGRGPYNEQFF
TGTGCCAGCAGTGAAGGTAGGGGCCCCTACAATGAGCAGTTCTTC
>TRBD2|TRBV2|once|TRBJ2-3
CASRERSGGYTQYF
TGTGCCAGCAGGGAACGGAGCGGGGGGTATACGCAGTATTTT
>.|TRBV7-8|.|TRBJ1-2
CASSLRETNYGYTF
TGTGCCAGCAGCTTACGAGAAACTAACTATGGCTACACCTTC
>.|TRBV5-1|.|TRBJ2-7
CASSPGTAIYEQYF
TGCGCCAGCAGCCCAGGGACTGCCATCTACGAGCAGTACTTC
>.|TRBV2|.|TRBJ1-6
CASSESNSPLHF
TGTGCCAGCAGCGAGTCTAATTCACCCCTCCACTTT
>.|TRBV2|few|TRBJ2-5
CASSERGLSQYF
TGTGCCAGCAGTGAAAGGGGCCTCTCTCAGTACTTC
>.|TRBV20-1|once|TRBJ1-1
CSASKQGADTEAFF
TGCAGTGCTAGTAAGCAGGGCGCGGACACTGAAGCTTTCTTT
>TRBD1|TRBV10-3|.|TRBJ1-2
CAISPFDRVTNYGYTF
TGTGCCATTAGCCCCTTTGACAGGGTAACGAACTATGGCTACACCTTC
>TRBD1|TRBV19|.|TRBJ1-2
CASSPGQDYGYTF
TGTGCCAGTAGCCCCGGACAGGACTATGGCTACACCTTC
>TRBD1|TRBV7-2|once|TRBJ1-2
CASSGTGGRSNYGYTF
TGTGCCAGCAGCGGGACAGGGGGAAGGAGTAACTATGGCTACACCTTC
>.|TRBV12-3/TRBV12-4|.|TRBJ1-1
CASSSSPGGAFF
TGTGCCAGCAGTTCATCTCCCGGGGGGGCTTTCTTT
>TRBD2|TRBV9|.|TRBJ2-1
CASSELAGAYNEQFF
TGTGCCAGCAGCGAACTAGCGGGGGCCTACAATGAGCAGTTCTTC
>TRBD1|TRBV5-5|.|TRBJ1-2
CASSFDRDRGLGGYTF
TGTGCCAGCAGCTTTGACCGGGACAGGGGCTTAGGGGGCTACACCTTC
>.|TRBV2|.|TRBJ2-7
CASSEYDEQYF
TGTGCCAGCAGTGAGTATGACGAGCAGTACTTC
>TRBD1|TRBV6-5|.|TRBJ1-1
CASRPQGASEAFF
TGTGCCAGCAGACCCCAGGGGGCGTCTGAAGCTTTCTTT
>.|TRBV13|.|TRBJ1-5
CASSLGALGTGNQPQHF
TGTGCCAGCAGCTTAGGGGCTTTAGGTACAGGAAATCAGCCCCAGCATTTT
>.|TRBV27|.|TRBJ1-1
CASSYRVSTTNTEAFF
TGTGCCAGCAGTTACCGAGTCTCTACTACGAACACTGAAGCTTTCTTT
>.|TRBV4-3|.|TRBJ1-5
CASSPGQFNQPQHF
TGCGCCAGCAGCCCCGGACAATTCAATCAGCCCCAGCATTTT
>TRBD1|TRBV18|.|TRBJ1-2
CASSPRDRGDGYTF
TGTGCCAGCTCACCACGGGACAGGGGGGACGGCTACACCTTC
>TRBD1|TRBV5-4|.|TRBJ2-7
CASSLGGQGYEQYF
TGTGCCAGCAGCTTGGGGGGACAGGGCTACGAGCAGTACTTC
>TRBD1|TRBV29-1|.|TRBJ1-1
CSDGTGDGTEAFF
TGCAGCGACGGGACAGGGGATGGCACTGAAGCTTTCTTT
>.|TRBV6-2/TRBV6-3|.|TRBJ1-6
CASSPLGLSSYNSPLHF
TGTGCCAGCAGTCCCCTCGGACTCAGCTCCTATAATTCACCCCTCCACTTT
>TRBD2|TRBV7-9|.|TRBJ2-3
CASSGPSGGAGDTQYF
TGTGCCAGCAGCGGGCCTAGCGGGGGGGCTGGGGATACGCAGTATTTT
>.|TRBV3-1/TRBV3-2|.|TRBJ1-4
CASSRGEVQGEKLFF
TGTGCCAGCAGCCGAGGCGAGGTGCAGGGTGAAAAACTGTTTTTT
>.|TRBV29-1|.|TRBJ1-2
CSVERQYYGYTF
TGCAGCGTTGAACGACAGTACTATGGCTACACCTTC
>.|TRBV9|.|TRBJ2-7
CASSVRGGAHHEQYF
TGTGCCAGCAGCGTACGTGGTGGGGCCCACCACGAGCAGTACTTC
>.|TRBV7-9|.|TRBJ1-1
CASSLVRQAGTEAFF
TGTGCCAGCAGCTTAGTTCGACAGGCCGGCACTGAAGCTTTCTTT
>.|TRBV7-3|few|TRBJ1-1
CASSLSGGLGTEAFF
TGTGCCAGCAGCTTAAGTGGGGGCTTAGGCACTGAAGCTTTCTTT
>.|TRBV5-6|.|TRBJ1-2
CASSLGAPYGYTF
TGTGCCAGCAGCTTGGGGGCGCCCTATGGCTACACCTTC
>TRBD1|TRBV2|.|TRBJ2-2
CASRSNRGNTGELFF
TGTGCCAGCAGATCTAACAGGGGGAACACCGGGGAGCTGTTTTTT
>.|TRBV2|.|TRBJ1-2
CASSRRDYGYTF
TGTGCCAGCAGTAGGAGGGACTATGGCTACACCTTC
>TRBD1|TRBV9|many|TRBJ1-6
CASSTGTDSYNSPLHF
TGTGCCAGCAGCACCGGGACAGACTCCTATAATTCACCCCTCCACTTT
>TRBD1|TRBV12-3/TRBV12-4|.|TRBJ1-2
CASSYGTAHGYTF
TGTGCCAGCAGTTACGGGACAGCTCATGGCTACACCTTC